This TCR beta chain came from a study of technical replicates of blood from a handful of donors. The V gene lost 2 bases and the J gene lost 6 bases, with 13 bases spanning the gap. The length of the CDR3 is 14 residues. Germline loops: CDR1 SGHVS, CDR2 FNYEAQ. Assay used: immunoSEQ multiplex PCR; TCRdb lists only in-frame clones, some missing. The sample has under 85,000 clones; 96% are singletons. Sequencing was performed on T cells isolated from PBMCs. The source is a human donor in good health. V gene TRBV7-6 combines with J gene TRBJ2-5; TRBD1 might be the D (5 bases). CDR3 nucleotide sequence: TGTGCCAGCAGCTTACAGGGCTCTCTTCAGACCCAGTACTTC. It specifies CASSLQGSLQTQYF.